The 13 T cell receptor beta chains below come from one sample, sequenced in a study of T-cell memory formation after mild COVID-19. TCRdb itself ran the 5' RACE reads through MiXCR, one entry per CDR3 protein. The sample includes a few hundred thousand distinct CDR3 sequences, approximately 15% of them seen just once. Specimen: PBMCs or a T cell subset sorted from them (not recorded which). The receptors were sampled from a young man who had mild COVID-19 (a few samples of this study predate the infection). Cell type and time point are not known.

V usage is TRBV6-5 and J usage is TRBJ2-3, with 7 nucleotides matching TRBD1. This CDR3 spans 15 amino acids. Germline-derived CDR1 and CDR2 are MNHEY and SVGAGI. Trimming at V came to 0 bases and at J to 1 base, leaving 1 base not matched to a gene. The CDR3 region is CASSYSGQRTDTQYF. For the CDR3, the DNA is TGTGCCAGCAGTTACTCGGGACAGCGCACAGATACGCAGTATTTT.

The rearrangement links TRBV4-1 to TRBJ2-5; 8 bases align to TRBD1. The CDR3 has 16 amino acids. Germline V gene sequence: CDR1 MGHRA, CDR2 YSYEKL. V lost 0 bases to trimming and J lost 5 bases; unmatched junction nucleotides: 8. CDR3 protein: CASSQDQGARLETQYF. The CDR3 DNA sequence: TGCGCCAGCAGCCAAGATCAGGGGGCGCGACTGGAGACCCAGTACTTC.

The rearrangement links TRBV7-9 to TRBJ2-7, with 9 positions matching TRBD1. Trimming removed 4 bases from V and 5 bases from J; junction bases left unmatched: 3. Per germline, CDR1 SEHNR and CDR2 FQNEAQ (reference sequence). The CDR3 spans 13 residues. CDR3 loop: CASSWTGEHEQYF. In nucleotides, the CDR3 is TGTGCCAGCAGCTGGACAGGGGAACACGAGCAGTACTTC. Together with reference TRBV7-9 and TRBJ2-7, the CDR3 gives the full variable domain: DTGVSQNPRHKITKRGQNVTFRCDPISEHNRLYWYRQTLGQGPEFLTYFQNEAQLEKSRLLSDRFSAERPKGSFSTLEIQRTEQGDSAMYLCASSWTGEHEQYFGPGTRLTVT.

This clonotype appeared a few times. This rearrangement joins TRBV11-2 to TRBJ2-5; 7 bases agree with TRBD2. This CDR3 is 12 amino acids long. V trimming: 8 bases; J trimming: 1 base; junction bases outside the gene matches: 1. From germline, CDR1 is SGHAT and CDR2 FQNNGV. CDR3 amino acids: CASGGVQETQYF. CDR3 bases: TGTGCCAGCGGGGGGGTCCAAGAGACCCAGTACTTC.

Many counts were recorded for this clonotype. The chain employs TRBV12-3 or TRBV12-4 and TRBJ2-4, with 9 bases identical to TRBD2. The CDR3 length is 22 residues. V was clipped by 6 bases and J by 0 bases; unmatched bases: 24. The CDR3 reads CASRLEKRGAQISKLAKNIQYF. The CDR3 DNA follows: TGTGCCAGCAGACTCGAAAAGCGGGGGGCACAAATTAGTAAACTAGCCAAAAACATTCAGTACTTC.

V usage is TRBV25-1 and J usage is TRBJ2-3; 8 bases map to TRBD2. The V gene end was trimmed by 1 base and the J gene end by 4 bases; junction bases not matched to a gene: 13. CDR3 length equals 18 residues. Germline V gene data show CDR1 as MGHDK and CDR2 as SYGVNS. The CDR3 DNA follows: TGTGCCAGCAGTGAATCGGGGGGGCTCTCCGGAATATCAGATACGCAGTATTTT. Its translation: CASSESGGLSGISDTQYF.

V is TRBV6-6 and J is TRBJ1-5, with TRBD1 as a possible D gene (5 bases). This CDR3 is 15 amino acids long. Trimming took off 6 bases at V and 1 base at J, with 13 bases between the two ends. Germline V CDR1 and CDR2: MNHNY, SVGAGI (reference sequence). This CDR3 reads CASSPPGLSNQPQHF. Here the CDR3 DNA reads TGTGCCAGCAGCCCTCCGGGACTGAGCAATCAGCCCCAGCATTTT.

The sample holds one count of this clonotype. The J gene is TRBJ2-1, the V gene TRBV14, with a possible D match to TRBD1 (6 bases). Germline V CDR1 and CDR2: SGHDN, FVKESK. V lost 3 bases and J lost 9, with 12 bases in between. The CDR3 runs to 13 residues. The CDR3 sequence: CASSHAGDLEQFF. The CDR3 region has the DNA TGTGCCAGCAGCCATGCAGGGGACCTTGAGCAGTTCTTC.

In nucleotides, the CDR3 is TGTGCCAGCAGCCCCCGAGGAGGGACGAACACCGGGGAGCTGTTTTTT. Protein: CASSPRGGTNTGELFF. This chain connects TRBV5-5 to TRBJ2-2, with D possibly TRBD2 on 6 matching bases. Trimming removed 4 bases from V and 0 bases from J, with 13 bases in between. The CDR3 sequence is 16 residues long. The germline CDR1 and CDR2 sequences are SGHKS and YYEKEE (reference sequence). Looking up the rest from reference TRBV5-5 and TRBJ2-2 gives the full variable domain: DAGVTQSPTHLIKTRGQQVTLRCSPISGHKSVSWYQQVLGQGPQFIFQYYEKEERGRGNFPDRFSARQFPNYSSELNVNALLLGDSALYLCASSPRGGTNTGELFFGEGSRLTVL.

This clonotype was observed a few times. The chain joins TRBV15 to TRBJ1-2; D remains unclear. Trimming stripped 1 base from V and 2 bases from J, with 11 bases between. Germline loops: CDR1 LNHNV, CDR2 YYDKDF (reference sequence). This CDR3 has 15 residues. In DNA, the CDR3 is TGTGCCACCAGCAGAGTTGGAGGGCGGAACTATGGCTACACCTTC. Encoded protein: CATSRVGGRNYGYTF.

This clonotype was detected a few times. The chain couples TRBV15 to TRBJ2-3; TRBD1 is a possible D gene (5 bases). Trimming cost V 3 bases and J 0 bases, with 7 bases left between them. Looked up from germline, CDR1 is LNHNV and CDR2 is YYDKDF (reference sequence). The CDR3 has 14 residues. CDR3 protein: CATSRTASTDTQYF. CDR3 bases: TGTGCCACCAGCAGGACAGCTAGCACAGATACGCAGTATTTT.

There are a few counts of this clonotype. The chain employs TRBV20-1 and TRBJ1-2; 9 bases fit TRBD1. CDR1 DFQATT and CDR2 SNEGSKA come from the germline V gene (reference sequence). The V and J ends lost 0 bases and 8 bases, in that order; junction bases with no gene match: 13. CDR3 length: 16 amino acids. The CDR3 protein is CSARETGGTFLYGYTF. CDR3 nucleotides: TGCAGTGCTAGAGAGACAGGGGGGACCTTCCTCTACGGCTACACCTTC.

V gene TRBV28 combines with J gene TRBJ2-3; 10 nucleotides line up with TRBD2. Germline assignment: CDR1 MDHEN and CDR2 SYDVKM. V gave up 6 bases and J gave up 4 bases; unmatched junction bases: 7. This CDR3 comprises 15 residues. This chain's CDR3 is CASSLSGGAADTQYF. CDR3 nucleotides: TGTGCCAGCAGCCTCAGCGGGGGGGCCGCAGATACGCAGTATTTT.